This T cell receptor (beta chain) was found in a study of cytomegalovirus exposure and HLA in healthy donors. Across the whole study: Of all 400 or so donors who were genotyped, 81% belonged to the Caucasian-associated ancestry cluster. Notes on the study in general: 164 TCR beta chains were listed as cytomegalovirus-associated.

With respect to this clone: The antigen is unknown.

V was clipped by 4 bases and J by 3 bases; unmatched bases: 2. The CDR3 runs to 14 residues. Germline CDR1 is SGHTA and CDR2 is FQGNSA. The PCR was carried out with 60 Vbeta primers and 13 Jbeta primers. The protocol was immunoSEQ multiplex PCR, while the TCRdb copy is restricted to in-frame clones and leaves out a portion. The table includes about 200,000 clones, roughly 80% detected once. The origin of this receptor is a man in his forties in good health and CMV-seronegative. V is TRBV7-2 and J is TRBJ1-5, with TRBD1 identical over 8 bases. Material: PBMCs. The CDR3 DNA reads TGTGCCAGCAGCTACAGGGGGAACAATCAGCCCCAGCATTTT. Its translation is CASSYRGNNQPQHF. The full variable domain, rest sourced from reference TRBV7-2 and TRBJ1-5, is GAGVSQSPSNKVTEKGKDVELRCDPISGHTALYWYRQSLGQGLEFLIYFQGNSAPDKSGLPSDRFSAERTGGSVSTLTIQRTQQEDSAVYLCASSYRGNNQPQHFGDGTRLSIL.